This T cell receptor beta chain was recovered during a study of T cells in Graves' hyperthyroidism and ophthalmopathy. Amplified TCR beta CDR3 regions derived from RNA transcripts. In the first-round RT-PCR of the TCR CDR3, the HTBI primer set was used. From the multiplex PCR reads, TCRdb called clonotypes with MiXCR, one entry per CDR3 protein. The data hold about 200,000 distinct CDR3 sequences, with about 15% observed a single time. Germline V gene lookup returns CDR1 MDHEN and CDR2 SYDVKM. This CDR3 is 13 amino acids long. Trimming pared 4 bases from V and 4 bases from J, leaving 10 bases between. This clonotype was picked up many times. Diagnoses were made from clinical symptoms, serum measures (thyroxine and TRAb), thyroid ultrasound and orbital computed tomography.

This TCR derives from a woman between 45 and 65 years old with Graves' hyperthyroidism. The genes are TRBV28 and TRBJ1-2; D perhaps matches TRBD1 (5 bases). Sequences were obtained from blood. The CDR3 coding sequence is TGTGCCAGCAGTTGGGGGTTGGCCTATGGCTACACCTTC. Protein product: CASSWGLAYGYTF.